The sequence of this TCR beta chain was determined in a study of CD8+ T cells in alopecia areata. Findings of the study overall: Among the top 100, expanded CD8+ clones were significantly decreased by tofacitinib, as was scalp clonality.

Germline CDR1 and CDR2: MDHEN and SYDVKM. The CDR3 extends over 15 amino acids. V trimming: 3 bases; J trimming: 5 bases; junction bases outside the gene matches: 4. A word on this clone: Its antigen remains unknown.

As the sequencing template, cDNA was produced by extracting RNA and reverse transcribing it. Here immunoSEQ multiplex PCR was the method, and the copy in TCRdb shows in-frame clones only, minus some. This sample yields some 190,000 clones, of which about three fifths are seen a single time; over 0.55% belongs to the top ten. Stated treatment: oral pan-JAK inhibitor, 5-10 mg twice daily. Samples from alopecia areata patients were lesional scalp punch biopsies and peripheral blood. The sample in question was CD4+ T cells sorted from blood, obtained at week 4, from a patient treated with tofacitinib. This chain links TRBV28 with TRBJ2-5, with 12 bases aligning to TRBD2. The clonotype comes from a human donor with alopecia areata. Here the CDR3 DNA reads TGTGCCAGCAGTTTCCTAGCGGGAGGGCCGGAGACCCAGTACTTC. Protein product: CASSFLAGGPETQYF.